Below are 18 T cell receptor beta chains sequenced from a single sample in a study of cytomegalovirus exposure and HLA in healthy donors. The study ran its PCR with 60 Vbeta and 13 Jbeta primers. Sequencing used immunoSEQ multiplex PCR; TCRdb keeps in-frame clones, though not all of them. In the table there are approximately 73,000 clones, around three quarters of which are singletons. Sequenced material: PBMCs. These receptors were collected from a middle-aged woman in good health and CMV-seropositive.

The chain links TRBV2 to TRBJ1-5, with D possibly TRBD1 on 6 matching bases. CDR1 is SNHLY, CDR2 FYNNEI, per germline. The ends were cut back, 5 bases at V and 3 bases at J, with 17 bases in the middle. The CDR3 runs to 16 residues. CDR3 DNA: TGTGCCAGCAGTCTCAGGGGAGGGGGATTCAATCAGCCCCAGCATTTT. It codes for CASSLRGGGFNQPQHF.

V usage is TRBV4-2 and J usage is TRBJ2-7, with D possibly TRBD2 on 5 matching bases. V was cut by 1 base and J by 3 bases, with 10 bases left in between. Germline lookup yields CDR1 LGHNA and CDR2 YNFKEQ. The CDR3 is 14 residues long. CDR3 residues: CASSQVYGNYEQYF. The CDR3 DNA sequence: TGTGCCAGCAGCCAAGTTTACGGGAACTACGAGCAGTACTTC.

The genes are TRBV2 and TRBJ2-1; no definite D call. V lost 8 bases and J lost 5, with 7 bases in between. The CDR3 spans 11 residues. CDR1 SNHLY and CDR2 FYNNEI come from the germline V gene. CDR3 sequence: CASLRNNEQFF. As DNA, the CDR3 is TGTGCCAGCCTGAGGAACAATGAGCAGTTCTTC.

The chain uses TRBV14 and TRBJ2-1; 11 bases fit TRBD2. The V and J ends lost 4 bases and 0 bases, in that order; junction bases with no gene match: 5. The CDR3 sequence is 17 residues long. The germline V gene has CDR1 SGHDN and CDR2 FVKESK. The CDR3 nucleotides are TGTGCCAGCAGCCCCCAAGGACTAGCGGGCTCCTACAATGAGCAGTTCTTC. As protein: CASSPQGLAGSYNEQFF.

The chain uses TRBV7-9 and TRBJ2-7, with 7 bases matching TRBD1. Trimming at V came to 4 bases and at J to 2 bases, leaving 5 bases not matched to a gene. Germline V lookup: CDR1 SEHNR, CDR2 FQNEAQ (reference sequence). This CDR3 spans 14 amino acids. The DNA of the CDR3 is TGTGCCAGCAGCTCCCGACAGGGTACCTACGAGCAGTACTTC. Translation gives CASSSRQGTYEQYF. The variable domain in full, with the rest retrieved from reference TRBV7-9 and TRBJ2-7, is DTGVSQNPRHKITKRGQNVTFRCDPISEHNRLYWYRQTLGQGPEFLTYFQNEAQLEKSRLLSDRFSAERPKGSFSTLEIQRTEQGDSAMYLCASSSRQGTYEQYFGPGTRLTVT.

This rearrangement joins TRBV28 to TRBJ1-2, with 8 bases identical to TRBD1. The CDR3 contains 15 residues. V trimming: 6 bases; J trimming: 2 bases; junction bases outside the gene matches: 8. Germline V gives CDR1 MDHEN, CDR2 SYDVKM. The CDR3 sequence is CASRPGTGTNYGYTF. For the CDR3, the DNA is TGTGCCAGCAGACCTGGGACAGGCACCAACTATGGCTACACCTTC.

V is TRBV6-1 and J is TRBJ2-3, with TRBD1 matching over 9 bases. The CDR3 is 15 residues long. Germline V gene lookup returns CDR1 MNHNS and CDR2 SASEGT. Trimming took 6 bases from V and 3 from J; bases not matched to a gene: 7. CDR3 in DNA: TGTGCCAGCAGAGGACAGGGGAGGGCGACAGATACGCAGTATTTT. Translated: CASRGQGRATDTQYF.

This chain links TRBV5-6 with TRBJ2-5, with D maybe TRBD1 (6 bases). This CDR3 comprises 13 residues. Germline CDR1 SGHDT, CDR2 YYEEEE. Trimming left V 3 bases short and J 5 bases short, with 11 bases between. This chain's CDR3 is CASSSDRRETQYF. The CDR3, as DNA: TGTGCCAGCAGCTCAGACAGGCGGGAGACCCAGTACTTC.

The V call is TRBV5-1, the J call TRBJ2-1; TRBD2 is a possible D gene (5 bases). The V gene's germline CDR1 is SGHRS and CDR2 YFSETQ. The CDR3 length is 15 residues. Trimming left V 3 bases short and J 4 bases short, with 14 bases between. DNA for the CDR3: TGCGCCAGCAGCTCCGGCCCCGGGGTTTACAATGAGCAGTTCTTC. It translates to CASSSGPGVYNEQFF.

This clone was detected only once. The chain employs TRBV5-1 and TRBJ2-5; 8 nucleotides match TRBD2. The ends lost 7 bases at V and 7 bases at J; junction bases unmatched: 9. Germline CDR1 and CDR2: SGHRS and YFSETQ. The CDR3 runs 13 residues. This CDR3 is CASRQTSEGTQYF. DNA for the CDR3: TGCGCCAGCCGACAGACTAGCGAGGGGACCCAGTACTTC.

The J gene is TRBJ2-7, the V gene TRBV7-9; 9 nucleotides line up with TRBD1. The V segment lost 2 bases and the J segment 5 bases; nucleotides outside the gene matches: 10. Germline V gene lookup returns CDR1 SEHNR and CDR2 FQNEAQ (reference sequence). This CDR3 is 16 amino acids long. CDR3 amino acids: CASSLKWGQGGNEQYF. The CDR3 nucleotides read TGTGCCAGCAGCTTAAAGTGGGGACAGGGAGGAAACGAGCAGTACTTC.

The rearrangement links TRBV6-5 to TRBJ2-6, with TRBD1 matching over 9 bases. Trimming cost V 5 bases and J 2 bases; bases outside gene matches: 1. CDR1 and CDR2 from the germline V gene are MNHEY and SVGAGI. The CDR3 spans 15 residues. CDR3 DNA: TGTGCCAGCAGTCACAGGGGGCCTGGGGCCAACGTCCTGACTTTC. Encoded protein: CASSHRGPGANVLTF.

On this clone itself: Other nucleotide sequences from this sample produce the same CDR3. The chain recombines TRBV18 with TRBJ2-5; possible D gene TRBD1, 6 bases. There are 13 residues in the CDR3. The germline V gene has CDR1 KGHSH and CDR2 LQKENI. Trimming left V 6 bases short and J 1 base short, with 9 bases between. CDR3 in amino acids: CASSPTGQETQYF. The CDR3 nucleotides are TGTGCCAGCTCCCCGACAGGCCAAGAGACCCAGTACTTC.

V and J are TRBV5-1 and TRBJ2-5; a possible D gene is TRBD2 (6 bases). The CDR3 contains 14 residues. The V and J ends lost 6 bases and 4 bases respectively, with 16 bases between them. Germline assignment: CDR1 SGHRS and CDR2 YFSETQ. The DNA for the CDR3 is TGCGCCAGCACCGAGATCGGGGGTCGAGAGACCCAGTACTTC. Its protein product is CASTEIGGRETQYF.

The table lists this clone with a count of one. In DNA form, the CDR3 reads TGTGCCAGCAGTTCCGGGACACTGGGAGTAGGTGAAAAACTGTTTTTT. This codes for CASSSGTLGVGEKLFF. The chain uses TRBV7-8 and TRBJ1-4; possibly TRBD1 for D (6 bases). The V gene's germline CDR1 is SGHVS and CDR2 FQNEAQ. Trimming shortened V by 6 bases and J by 7 bases, and 21 bases separated the two germline ends. The CDR3 has 16 residues.

The table lists this clone with a few counts. The CDR3 protein is CASKLGGLAATDTQYF. The CDR3 DNA follows: TGTGCCAGCAAGTTGGGGGGACTAGCGGCAACAGATACGCAGTATTTT. This chain links TRBV27 with TRBJ2-3, with 11 bases lining up with TRBD2. The CDR3 is made up of 16 amino acids. Germline CDR1 MNHEY, CDR2 SMNVEV (reference sequence). Germline trimming cut 7 bases from V and 3 bases from J; bases unmatched to any gene: 9.

The chain carries TRBV5-1 and TRBJ1-2; 9 bases match TRBD1. The V and J ends lost 6 bases and 8 bases, in that order; junction bases with no gene match: 8. This CDR3 has 13 amino acids. The germline CDR1 and CDR2 sequences are SGHRS and YFSETQ. The CDR3 DNA follows: TGCGCCAGCACTCAGGACAGGGGCAACGGCTACACCTTC. Its translation is CASTQDRGNGYTF.

The chain carries TRBV13 and TRBJ1-5; D remains ambiguous. This CDR3 is built from 13 residues. The germline CDR1 and CDR2 sequences are PRHDT and FYEKMQ (reference sequence). V dropped 0 bases and J dropped 5 bases, with 5 bases sitting between them. Here the CDR3 DNA reads TGTGCCAGCAGCTTAGGCGGAGATCAGCCCCAGCATTTT. Its translation: CASSLGGDQPQHF.